The clone carrying this T cell receptor (beta chain) occurred a few times. The antigen is not known. The data are from a study of beta chain features in type 1 diabetes. Study-wide results and limits: Fewer insertions but more deletions were seen at VDJ junctions in type 1 diabetes patients. TCRB CDR3s were moderately but significantly shorter in Type 1 diabetes patients in all four CD4+ subsets. Whatever favoring of shorter templates PCR might show would apply equally to patients and controls.

Every single donor gave one heparinised blood draw, and these averaged approximately 110 mL. What was sequenced were expressed TCRB transcripts, since all of the isolated RNA had been reverse transcribed. Clones were sequenced by immunoSEQ multiplex PCR, and TCRdb holds only the in-frame ones, with some missing. In the table there are around 250,000 clones, 14% of which are singletons. Sequenced sample: naive CD4+ T cells from blood. The receptor was derived from a man aged 25-45 years with type 1 diabetes.

The CDR3 DNA is TGTGCCAGTCGAGGAGGGCCGAACACCGGGGAGCTGTTTTTT. It codes for CASRGGPNTGELFF. This chain links TRBV6-5 with TRBJ2-2, with a possible D match to TRBD2 (6 bases). Trimming left V 9 bases short and J 0 bases short, with 11 bases between. Germline lookup yields CDR1 MNHEY and CDR2 SVGAGI. The CDR3 has 14 residues.